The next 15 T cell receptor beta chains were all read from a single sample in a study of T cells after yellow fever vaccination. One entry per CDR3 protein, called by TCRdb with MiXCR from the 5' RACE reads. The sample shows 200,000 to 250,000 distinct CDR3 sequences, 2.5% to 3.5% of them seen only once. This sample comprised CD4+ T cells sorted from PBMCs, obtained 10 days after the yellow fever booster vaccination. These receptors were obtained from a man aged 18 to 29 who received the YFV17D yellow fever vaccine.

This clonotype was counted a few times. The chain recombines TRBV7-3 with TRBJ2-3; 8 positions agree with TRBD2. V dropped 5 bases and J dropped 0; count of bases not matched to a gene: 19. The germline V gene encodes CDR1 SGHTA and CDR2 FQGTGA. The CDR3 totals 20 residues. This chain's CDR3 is CASSPSPASAAGDSTDTQYF. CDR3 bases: TGTGCCAGCAGCCCCTCGCCGGCCAGCGCAGCGGGGGATAGCACAGATACGCAGTATTTT.

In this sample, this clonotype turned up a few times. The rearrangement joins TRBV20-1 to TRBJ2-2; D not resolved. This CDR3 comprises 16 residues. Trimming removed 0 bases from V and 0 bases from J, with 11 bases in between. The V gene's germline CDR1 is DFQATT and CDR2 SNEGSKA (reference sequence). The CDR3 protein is CSARDPTGPNTGELFF. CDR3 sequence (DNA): TGCAGTGCTAGAGACCCTACGGGTCCGAACACCGGGGAGCTGTTTTTT.

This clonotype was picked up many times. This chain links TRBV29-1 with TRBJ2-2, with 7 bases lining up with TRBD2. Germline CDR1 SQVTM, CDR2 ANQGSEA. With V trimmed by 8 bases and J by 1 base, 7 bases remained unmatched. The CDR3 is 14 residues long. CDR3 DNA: TGCAGCACCCAGGGCGGGGGGAACACCGGGGAGCTGTTTTTT. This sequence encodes CSTQGGGNTGELFF.

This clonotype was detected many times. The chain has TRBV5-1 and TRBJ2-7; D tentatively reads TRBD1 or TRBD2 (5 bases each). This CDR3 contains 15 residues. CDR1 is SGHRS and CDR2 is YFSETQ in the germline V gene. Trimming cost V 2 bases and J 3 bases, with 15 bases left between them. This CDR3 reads CASSFEGRGIYEQYF. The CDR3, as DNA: TGCGCCAGCAGCTTCGAGGGGAGAGGGATCTACGAGCAGTACTTC.

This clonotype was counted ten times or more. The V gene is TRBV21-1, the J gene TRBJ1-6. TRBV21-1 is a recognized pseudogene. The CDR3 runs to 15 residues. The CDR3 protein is CASSKACPYNSPLHF. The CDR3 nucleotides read TGTGCCAGCAGCAAGGCGTGCCCCTATAATTCACCCCTCCACTTT.

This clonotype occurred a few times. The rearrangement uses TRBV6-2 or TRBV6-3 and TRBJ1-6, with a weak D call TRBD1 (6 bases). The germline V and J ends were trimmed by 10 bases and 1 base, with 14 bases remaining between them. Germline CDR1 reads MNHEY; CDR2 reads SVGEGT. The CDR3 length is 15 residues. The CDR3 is CATTNRESYNSPLHF. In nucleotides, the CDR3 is TGTGCCACCACGAACAGGGAATCCTATAATTCACCCCTCCACTTT.

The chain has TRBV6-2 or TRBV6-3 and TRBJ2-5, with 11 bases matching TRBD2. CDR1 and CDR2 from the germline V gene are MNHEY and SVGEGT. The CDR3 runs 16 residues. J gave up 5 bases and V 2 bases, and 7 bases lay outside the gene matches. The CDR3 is CASSYGPSGGYETQYF. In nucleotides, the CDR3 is TGTGCCAGCAGTTACGGTCCTAGCGGGGGGTATGAGACCCAGTACTTC.

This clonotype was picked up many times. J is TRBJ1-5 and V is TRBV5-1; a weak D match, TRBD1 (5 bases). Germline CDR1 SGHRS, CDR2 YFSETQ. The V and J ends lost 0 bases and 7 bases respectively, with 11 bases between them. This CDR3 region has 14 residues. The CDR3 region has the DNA TGCGCCAGCAGCTTGGCCGGGGGTGACCAGCCCCAGCATTTT. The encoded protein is CASSLAGGDQPQHF.

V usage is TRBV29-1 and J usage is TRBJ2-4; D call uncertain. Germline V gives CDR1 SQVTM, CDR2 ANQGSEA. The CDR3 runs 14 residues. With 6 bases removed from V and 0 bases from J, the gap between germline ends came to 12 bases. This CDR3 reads CSVAPNAAKNIQYF. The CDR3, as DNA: TGCAGCGTCGCCCCAAATGCAGCCAAAAACATTCAGTACTTC.

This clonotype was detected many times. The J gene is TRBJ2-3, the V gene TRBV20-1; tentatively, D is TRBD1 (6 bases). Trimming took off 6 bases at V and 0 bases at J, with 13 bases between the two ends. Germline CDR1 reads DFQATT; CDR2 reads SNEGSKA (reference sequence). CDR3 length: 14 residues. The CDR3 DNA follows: TGCAGTGCCGCGGACAGCGCTAGCACAGATACGCAGTATTTT. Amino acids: CSAADSASTDTQYF.

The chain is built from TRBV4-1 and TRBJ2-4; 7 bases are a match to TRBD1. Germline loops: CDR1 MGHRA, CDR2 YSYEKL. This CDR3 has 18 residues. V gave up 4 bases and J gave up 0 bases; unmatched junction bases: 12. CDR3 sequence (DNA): TGCGCCAGCAGCCGAACCGGGACAGTTCAACTAGCCAAAAACATTCAGTACTTC. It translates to CASSRTGTVQLAKNIQYF.

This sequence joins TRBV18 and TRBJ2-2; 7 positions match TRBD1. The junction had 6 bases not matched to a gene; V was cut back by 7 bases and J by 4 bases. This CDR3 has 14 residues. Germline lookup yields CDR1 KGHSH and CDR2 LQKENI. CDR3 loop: CASYRQGPTGELFF. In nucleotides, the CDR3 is TGTGCCAGCTATAGACAGGGACCCACCGGGGAGCTGTTTTTT.

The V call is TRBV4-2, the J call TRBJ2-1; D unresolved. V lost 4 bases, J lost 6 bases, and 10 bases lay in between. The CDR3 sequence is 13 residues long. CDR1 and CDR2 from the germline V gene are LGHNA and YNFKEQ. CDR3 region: CASSLISGNEQFF. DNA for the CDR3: TGTGCCAGCAGCCTAATTTCCGGCAATGAGCAGTTCTTC.

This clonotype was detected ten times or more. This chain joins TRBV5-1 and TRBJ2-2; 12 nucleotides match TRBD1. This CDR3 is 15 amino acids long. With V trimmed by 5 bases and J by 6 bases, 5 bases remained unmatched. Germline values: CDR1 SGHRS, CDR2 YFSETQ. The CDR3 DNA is TGCGCCAGCAGGGGACAGGGGGCAAATGCCGGGGAGCTGTTTTTT. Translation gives CASRGQGANAGELFF. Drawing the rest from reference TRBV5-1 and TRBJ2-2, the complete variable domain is KAGVTQTPRYLIKTRGQQVTLSCSPISGHRSVSWYQQTPGQGLQFLFEYFSETQRNKGNFPGRFSGRQFSNSRSEMNVSTLELGDSALYLCASRGQGANAGELFFGEGSRLTVL.

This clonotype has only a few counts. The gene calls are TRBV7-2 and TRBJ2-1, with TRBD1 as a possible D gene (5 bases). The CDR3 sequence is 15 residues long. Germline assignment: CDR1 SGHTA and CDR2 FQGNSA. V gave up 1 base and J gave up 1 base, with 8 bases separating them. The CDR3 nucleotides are TGTGCCAGCAGCTTAGACTCAGGGTCCTACAATGAGCAGTTCTTC. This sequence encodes CASSLDSGSYNEQFF. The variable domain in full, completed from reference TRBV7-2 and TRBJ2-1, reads GAGVSQSPSNKVTEKGKDVELRCDPISGHTALYWYRQSLGQGLEFLIYFQGNSAPDKSGLPSDRFSAERTGGSVSTLTIQRTQQEDSAVYLCASSLDSGSYNEQFFGPGTRLTVL.